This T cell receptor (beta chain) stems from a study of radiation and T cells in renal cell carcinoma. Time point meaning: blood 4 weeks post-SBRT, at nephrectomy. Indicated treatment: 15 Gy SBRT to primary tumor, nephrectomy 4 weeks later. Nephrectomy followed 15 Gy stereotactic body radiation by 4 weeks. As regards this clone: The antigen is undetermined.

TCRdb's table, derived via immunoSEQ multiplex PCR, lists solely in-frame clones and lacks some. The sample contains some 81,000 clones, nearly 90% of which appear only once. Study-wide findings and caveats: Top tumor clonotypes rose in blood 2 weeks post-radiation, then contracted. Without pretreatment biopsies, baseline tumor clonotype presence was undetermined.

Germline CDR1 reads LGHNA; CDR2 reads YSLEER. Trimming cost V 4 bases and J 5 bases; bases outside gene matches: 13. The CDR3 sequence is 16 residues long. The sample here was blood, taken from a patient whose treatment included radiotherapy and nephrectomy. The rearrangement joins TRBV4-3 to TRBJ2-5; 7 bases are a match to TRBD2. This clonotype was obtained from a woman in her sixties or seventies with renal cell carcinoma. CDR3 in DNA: TGCGCCAGCAGCCTGGGGAGCGGGGCCCCAGGGGAGACCCAGTACTTC. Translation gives CASSLGSGAPGETQYF.